This TCR beta chain was captured in a study of T cells in tuberculosis. This table comes from immunoSEQ multiplex PCR, and its TCRdb copy is limited to in-frame clones, with some not included. The sample includes some 41,000 clones, around 93% of them seen just once. With regard to this clone: Antigen: not known.

Study-wide findings and caveats: Active tuberculosis alpha repertoires lay closer to GMM-specific TCRs than controls'.

Trimming took 0 bases from V and 4 from J, leaving 6 bases between them. CDR1 is WSHSY, CDR2 SAAADI, per germline. CDR3 length: 13 residues. This TCR was recovered from a donor between 10 and 35 years old with latent tuberculosis or without tuberculosis infection. Some clones in this sample may be carry-over from other donors' samples. The chain uses TRBV10-2 and TRBJ2-5; D gene uncertain. The sample taken for sequencing was PBMCs. CDR3 nucleotide sequence: TGCGCCAGCAGTGAGTCGTACAGAGAGACCCAGTACTTC. Its protein product is CASSESYRETQYF.